The 22 T cell receptor beta chains below all came from one sample that was sequenced in a study of spatial heterogeneity in lung cancer. TCRdb re-called the 5' RACE reads with MiXCR, one entry per CDR3 protein. Of 7,000 or so distinct CDR3 sequences listed, around 7% are singletons. As for time point: sample taken at primary tumor resection. Unsorted tumor, nontumor lung tissue or cryopreserved PBMC supplied the whole RNA. The specimen comprised PBMCs, sampled at surgery. Receptors were obtained from a male donor with early-stage non-small cell lung cancer.

Many counts were recorded for this clonotype. For a library built for alpha chains, this beta chain is a stray read; little rests on its size. J is TRBJ2-5 and V is TRBV7-9; D remains unclear. The CDR3 sequence is 13 residues long. V shed 6 bases and J shed 1 base, with 9 bases lying between them. CDR1 is SEHNR and CDR2 is FQNEAQ in the germline V gene (reference sequence). In DNA, the CDR3 is TGTGCCAGCAGTCGACATTTCCAAGAGACCCAGTACTTC. Translating gives CASSRHFQETQYF.

A remark on this clonotype: The library was designed around alpha chains, so this beta chain is a stray read whose abundance carries little weight. V usage is TRBV2 and J usage is TRBJ1-6; TRBD1 is a possible D gene (5 bases). V was cut by 4 bases and J by 8 bases, with 9 bases left in between. CDR1 and CDR2 (germline): SNHLY, FYNNEI. This CDR3 has 13 residues. CDR3 loop: CASSARGDSPLHF. Written as DNA, the CDR3 is TGTGCCAGCAGTGCCCGAGGGGATTCACCCCTCCACTTT. Combining the CDR3 with reference TRBV2 and TRBJ1-6 gives the whole variable domain EPEVTQTPSHQVTQMGQEVILRCVPISNHLYFYWYRQILGQKVEFLVSFYNNEISEKSEIFDDQFSVERPDGSNFTLKIRSTKLEDSAMYFCASSARGDSPLHFGNGTRLTVT.

Comments on this clonotype: For a library built for alpha chains, this beta chain is a stray read; little rests on its size. The chain carries TRBV4-2 and TRBJ2-1, with 10 bases fitting TRBD2. With V trimmed by 0 bases and J by 8 bases, 10 bases remained unmatched. CDR1 is LGHNA, CDR2 YNFKEQ, per germline. The CDR3 has 17 amino acids. The CDR3: CASSQDVTSGASDEQFF. The CDR3 DNA reads as TGTGCCAGCAGCCAAGACGTAACTAGCGGGGCGTCAGATGAGCAGTTCTTC.

A word on this clonotype: This beta chain turned up in a library designed for alpha chains; as an off-target read, its abundance says little. The chain employs TRBV20-1 and TRBJ2-1; TRBD2 aligns across 8 bases. The germline gives CDR1 DFQATT, CDR2 SNEGSKA (reference sequence). Trimming cost V 1 base and J 8 bases; bases outside gene matches: 10. CDR3 length: 15 residues. CDR3 amino acids: CSARATSGRAYEQFF. CDR3 bases: TGCAGTGCTAGAGCTACCAGCGGGAGAGCATATGAGCAGTTCTTC.

This clonotype has ten or more counts. The size of this beta chain means little, since it is a stray read in a library made for alpha chains. The J gene is TRBJ2-3, the V gene TRBV3-1, with unresolved D. CDR1 LGHDT and CDR2 YNNKEL come from the germline V gene (reference sequence). The CDR3 has 15 residues. Trimming took 4 bases from V and 3 from J, leaving 14 bases between them. The CDR3 nucleotides read TGTGCCAGCAGCCCAGACGCGGTCCGGACAGATACGCAGTATTTT. Its translation is CASSPDAVRTDTQYF.

This clonotype was counted many times. Because this beta chain is a stray read in a library intended to capture alpha chains, its abundance should not be given much weight. This chain uses TRBV19 with TRBJ2-2; D is uncertain. This CDR3 is 15 amino acids long. Germline values: CDR1 LNHDA, CDR2 SQIVND (reference sequence). V lost 6 bases, J lost 5 bases, and 16 bases lay in between. The CDR3 DNA follows: TGTGCCAGTAGATATACGGCCAGTCCGACCGGGGAGCTGTTTTTT. The encoded protein is CASRYTASPTGELFF.

This clonotype was seen ten or more times. The library was designed around alpha chains, so this beta chain is a stray read whose abundance carries little weight. V gene TRBV27 combines with J gene TRBJ2-2, with TRBD1 identical over 7 bases. The junction had 7 bases not matched to a gene; V was cut back by 6 bases and J by 9 bases. From germline, CDR1 is MNHEY and CDR2 SMNVEV (reference sequence). The CDR3 extends over 13 amino acids. The CDR3 DNA reads as TGTGCCAGCAGCCAGGGGGTACTCTGGGAGCTGTTTTTT. This translates into CASSQGVLWELFF.

Comment on this clonotype: This beta chain came through as a stray read in a library set up for alpha chains, and its size says little. This sequence joins TRBV5-5 and TRBJ2-1; a possible D gene is TRBD2 (6 bases). Germline CDR1 and CDR2: SGHKS and YYEKEE (reference sequence). CDR3 size: 15 residues. V was trimmed by 6 bases and J by 1 base, leaving 14 bases between them. The CDR3, as DNA: TGTGCCAGCACCCGGGACTGGAATTCCTACAATGAGCAGTTCTTC. The encoded protein is CASTRDWNSYNEQFF.

Many counts were recorded for this clonotype. A library prepared for alpha chains yielded this beta chain as an off-target read; its size is of little meaning. The chain has TRBV7-9 and TRBJ1-1; a possible D gene is TRBD1 (5 bases). Germline assignment: CDR1 SEHNR and CDR2 FQNEAQ (reference sequence). V was cut by 2 bases and J by 0 bases, with 10 bases left in between. The CDR3 sequence is 15 residues long. CDR3 in DNA: TGTGCCAGCAGCTTAAGGGACCTTATGAACACTGAAGCTTTCTTT. As protein: CASSLRDLMNTEAFF.

With regard to this clonotype: For a library built for alpha chains, this beta chain is a stray read; little rests on its size. V is TRBV19 and J is TRBJ2-5; the D is unclear. Trimming shortened V by 5 bases and J by 5 bases, and 9 bases separated the two germline ends. CDR1 is LNHDA and CDR2 is SQIVND in the germline V gene (reference sequence). This CDR3 is built from 12 residues. This CDR3 is CASSRNGETQYF. The CDR3 DNA follows: TGTGCCAGTAGTCGCAATGGGGAGACCCAGTACTTC.

This clonotype has just one count. This may be a read error, as it is one base from a much larger clone. Because this beta chain is a stray read in a library intended to capture alpha chains, its abundance should not be given much weight. The V call is TRBV9, the J call TRBJ2-3; the match to TRBD2 covers 7 bases. CDR3 length: 17 amino acids. Losses at the gene ends were 1 base for V and 5 bases for J; bases not matched to a gene: 13. CDR1 is SGDLS and CDR2 is YYNGEE in the germline V gene. The CDR3 nucleotides are TGTGCCAGCAGCGTATCGAGTTTAATCGGCGGGGGAGATACGCAGTATTTT. Encoded protein: CASSVSSLIGGGDTQYF.

This clonotype was seen many times. This beta chain is a stray sequence in a library constructed for alpha chains; its clone size is not meaningful. The rearrangement joins TRBV28 to TRBJ2-3; D is perhaps TRBD2 (6 bases). Trimming removed 2 bases from V and 0 bases from J, with 9 bases in between. Germline V gene lookup returns CDR1 MDHEN and CDR2 SYDVKM. The CDR3 totals 15 residues. CDR3 nucleotides: TGTGCCAGCAGTTTAATGGGGACTAGCACAGATACGCAGTATTTT. It encodes CASSLMGTSTDTQYF.

This clonotype was observed many times. Because the library targeted alpha chains, this beta chain is an off-target read whose size means little. This sequence joins TRBV12-3 or TRBV12-4 and TRBJ2-7, with 9 bases matching TRBD1. J lost 4 bases, V lost 2 bases, and 6 bases had no gene match. The CDR3 contains 15 residues. The DNA for the CDR3 is TGTGCCAGCAGTTTAATGGGACAGGGTACTTACGAGCAGTACTTC. Translating it yields CASSLMGQGTYEQYF.

This clonotype was detected only a few times. In a library made to pick up alpha chains, this beta chain is a stray read with a size that means little. The CDR3 bases are TGTGCCATCAGTGATTGGAGGGCGGAAAATGAGCAGTTCTTC. Residues: CAISDWRAENEQFF. The V gene is TRBV10-3, the J gene TRBJ2-1; D possibly corresponds to TRBD2 (6 bases). Looked up from germline, CDR1 is ENHRY and CDR2 is SYGVKD. The CDR3 contains 14 residues. Trimming cost V 3 bases and J 7 bases, with 13 bases left between them.

As for this clonotype: This beta chain appears as a stray read in a library generated for alpha chains; its size is not informative. The gene calls are TRBV7-9 and TRBJ1-5, with a tentative D call TRBD1 (6 bases). Trimming shortened V by 2 bases and J by 4 bases, and 6 bases separated the two germline ends. CDR1 and CDR2 from the germline V gene are SEHNR and FQNEAQ (reference sequence). The CDR3 is 13 residues long. The CDR3 DNA follows: TGTGCCAGCAGCTTACAGGGGAATCAGCCCCAGCATTTT. Translated, it gives CASSLQGNQPQHF.

This clonotype was picked up many times. For a library built for alpha chains, this beta chain is a stray read; little rests on its size. The chain joins TRBV20-1 to TRBJ2-3; 10 bases are shared with TRBD2. This CDR3 contains 14 residues. With V trimmed by 6 bases and J by 1 base, 4 bases remained unmatched. The germline V gene encodes CDR1 DFQATT and CDR2 SNEGSKA (reference sequence). CDR3 amino acids: CSASGTSGTDTQYF. CDR3 nucleotide sequence: TGCAGTGCCTCCGGGACTAGCGGCACAGATACGCAGTATTTT.

This clonotype has a count of ten or more. Little can be read into the size of this beta chain, an off-target read in a library designed for alpha chains. The chain couples TRBV10-3 to TRBJ2-2; TRBD1 aligns across 11 bases. Germline assignment: CDR1 ENHRY and CDR2 SYGVKD. This CDR3 comprises 13 residues. V dropped 7 bases and J dropped 6; count of bases not matched to a gene: 1. The CDR3 loop reads CAITGQGAGELFF. For the CDR3, the DNA is TGTGCCATCACGGGACAGGGGGCCGGGGAGCTGTTTTTT.

This clonotype is labeled as medium-sized. This beta chain appears as a stray read in a library generated for alpha chains; its size is not informative. The chain has TRBV28 and TRBJ2-5, with no clear D. Trimming pared 6 bases from V and 0 bases from J, leaving 17 bases between. The germline V gene has CDR1 MDHEN and CDR2 SYDVKM. There are 16 residues in the CDR3. The CDR3 loop is CASRDPPKGNQETQYF. As DNA, the CDR3 is TGTGCCAGCAGGGACCCCCCCAAGGGAAACCAAGAGACCCAGTACTTC.

At least ten counts were recorded for this clonotype. This beta chain came through as a stray read in a library set up for alpha chains, and its size says little. The gene calls are TRBV7-2 and TRBJ1-2; TRBD1 aligns across 8 bases. V shed 5 bases and J 5 bases; nucleotides not matched to a gene: 4. The germline CDR1 and CDR2 sequences are SGHTA and FQGNSA. The CDR3 has 13 residues. CDR3 amino acids: CASSPGTGYGYTF. The DNA of the CDR3 is TGTGCCAGCAGCCCTGGGACAGGTTATGGCTACACCTTC.

Comments on this clonotype: As an off-target read in a library built for alpha chains, this beta chain has a frequency of little significance. The rearrangement links TRBV20-1 to TRBJ2-3; D uncertain. V was clipped by 1 base and J by 2 bases, with 10 bases between them. CDR3 length: 14 residues. CDR1 and CDR2 from the germline V gene are DFQATT and SNEGSKA (reference sequence). The CDR3, as DNA: TGCAGTGCTAGAGGGACCGCCGCCACAGATACGCAGTATTTT. Amino acid sequence: CSARGTAATDTQYF.

There are many counts of this clonotype. This beta chain is an unintended read in a library built for alpha chains; its size means little. This rearrangement joins TRBV7-9 to TRBJ2-7; 11 nucleotides line up with TRBD2. This CDR3 contains 16 residues. Germline V lookup: CDR1 SEHNR, CDR2 FQNEAQ (reference sequence). V was clipped by 1 base and J by 2 bases; unmatched bases: 4. CDR3 sequence: CASSLEASGRPYEQYF. CDR3 sequence (DNA): TGTGCCAGCAGCTTAGAGGCTAGCGGGAGGCCCTACGAGCAGTACTTC.

In regard to this clonotype: Since it is a stray read in a library aimed at alpha chains, this beta chain has a size that is not meaningful. V gene TRBV6-2 or TRBV6-3 combines with J gene TRBJ2-5, with a tentative D call TRBD2 (6 bases). Between the trimmed V and J ends, which lost 2 bases and 7 bases, there was a span of 11 bases. The CDR3 has 13 residues. Germline V gives CDR1 MNHEY, CDR2 SVGEGT. The CDR3 here is CASSYDGGGTQYF. DNA of the CDR3: TGTGCCAGCAGTTACGACGGGGGAGGGACCCAGTACTTC.